What follows is one T cell receptor beta chain and its context. The specificity of this receptor is unknown. Per-nucleotide qualities are absent, and no much larger clonotype sits a single base away. The germline V gene (reference sequence) yields GTSNPN for CDR1 and SVGIG for CDR2. The CDR3, from cysteine to phenylalanine, totals 16 residues. Left in the record is the CDR3 DNA by itself, 48 bases read in frame from the first base. V is reduced by 0 bases and J by 4 bases, leaving a spacing of 19 bases between them. TCRbeta CDR3 regions were amplified from genomic DNA by means of the immunoSEQ Assay, a bias-controlled multiplex PCR. The paper's processing steps were these. Nucleated cell counts per sample were estimated from amplification of reference gene primers within the assay. To quantify the absolute abundance of each unique TCRbeta CDR3 rearrangement, sequence reads were collapsed and filtered. Productive Simpson clonality was computed per sample as the square root of Simpson's diversity index over productive rearrangements. In TCRdb, the immuneACCESS table is reduced to in-frame sequences with V and J assigned. These tables do not hold every clone; where another copy was compared, an unresolved V gene accounts for under half, and the others remain unexplained. V, J and clone size reflect that table, while D and trimming were determined from the DNA. The sample table holds over 150,000 clones, of which roughly 86% were seen once. The ten top clones hold roughly 7% of the sample.

These data belong to a study of blood T cell repertoires in COVID-19 (dated by TCRdb to about 2020). Study-wide context: Samples from collaborators originated in the United States, Italy and Spain and spanned both the acute and convalescent phases of COVID-19. The material from the prospective study consisted of cDNA or gDNA derived from T cells, B-cell-depleted T cells, or PBMCs. Subjects who had been exposed to COVID-19, were actively infected with it, or had recovered from it provided the deeply sampled blood TCRbeta repertoires that made up the dataset. The repertoires were released in a freely available public database meant as a resource for research on the immune response to SARS-CoV-2. Samples were obtained from the ongoing ImmuneRACE study (first 160 participants) and from over 1,000 subjects provided by 6 global collaborators. The sample metadata nearly always contained a de-identified subject ID, COVID-19 status, age in years and sex. Where available, HLA class I and class II types were taken from metadata supplied by the sample provider and were not determined by assay-based typing.

Study-wide conclusions, independent of this receptor: The amount of clinical and demographic metadata varied by source and participant and was provided uncurated.

Each collaborating institution followed its own protocols to collect whole blood in K2EDTA tubes. For TCRbeta analysis, collaborators shipped samples as frozen whole blood, isolated PBMCs, or DNA extracted from either of those sample types. The receptor was derived from a man in his fifties or sixties with active or convalescent COVID-19. Sequenced input: peripheral blood. The rearranged chain carries TRBV30 and TRBJ2-7; the D gene is perhaps TRBD2, from 5 matching bases. The CDR3 region has the sequence CAWSVMEVLGFYEQYF. The DNA sequence is TGTGCCTGGAGTGTGATGGAGGTACTAGGGTTTTACGAGCAGTACTTC. Where the CDR3 stops, the reference TRBV30 and TRBJ2-7 genes take over; the full variable domain is SQTIHQWPATLVQPVGSPLSLECTVEGTSNPNLYWYRQAAGRGLQLLFYSVGIGQISSEVPQNLSASRPQDRQFILSSKKLLLSDSGFYLCAWSVMEVLGFYEQYFGPGTRLTVT.